One sample yielded the 22 T cell receptor beta chains listed below, sequenced in a study of Graves' ophthalmopathy and Graves' hyperthyroidism. Amplification from RNA transcripts yielded the TCR beta CDR3 regions. First-round RT-PCR relied on HTBI primers, and a second-round multiplex PCR came next. TCRdb re-derived calls from the multiplex PCR reads in MiXCR, one entry per CDR3 protein. Counted here are about 1.2 million distinct CDR3 sequences, roughly 35% occurring once; the ten biggest clones make up 11%. What was sequenced was peripheral blood or thyroid tissue (not recorded which). These receptors came from an adult man with Graves' hyperthyroidism.

This clonotype was seen at least ten times. The chain is built from TRBV14 and TRBJ1-5, with no clear D. Trimming stripped 2 bases from V and 9 bases from J, with 11 bases between. There are 13 residues in the CDR3. CDR1 SGHDN and CDR2 FVKESK come from the germline V gene. The CDR3 sequence: CASSQKSDGPQHF. DNA for the CDR3: TGTGCCAGCAGCCAAAAATCGGACGGGCCCCAGCATTTT. Together with reference TRBV14 and TRBJ1-5, the CDR3 gives the full variable domain: EAGVTQFPSHSVIEKGQTVTLRCDPISGHDNLYWYRRVMGKEIKFLLHFVKESKQDESGMPNNRFLAERTGGTYSTLKVQPAELEDSGVYFCASSQKSDGPQHFGDGTRLSIL.

This clonotype was picked up many times. This chain joins TRBV10-2 and TRBJ1-5; D is ambiguous. Trimming stripped 2 bases from V and 5 bases from J, with 7 bases between. CDR1 is WSHSY, CDR2 SAAADI, per germline. The CDR3 covers 13 residues. CDR3 DNA: TGCGCCAGCAGTGAGAGGCGGGATCAGCCCCAGCATTTT. Its protein product is CASSERRDQPQHF.

This clonotype was detected many times. The chain uses TRBV5-1 and TRBJ2-7, with D possibly matching TRBD2 (6 bases). V shed 4 bases and J shed 2 bases, with 16 bases lying between them. The germline V gene encodes CDR1 SGHRS and CDR2 YFSETQ. The CDR3 length is 15 residues. The CDR3 region is CASSGRLVEPYEQYF. CDR3 nucleotides: TGCGCCAGCAGCGGACGACTAGTGGAGCCCTACGAGCAGTACTTC.

In this sample, this clonotype turned up many times. This chain joins TRBV5-1 and TRBJ1-2; tentatively, D is TRBD1 (6 bases). Trimming stripped 4 bases from V and 6 bases from J, with 22 bases between. CDR3 length equals 16 residues. From germline, CDR1 is SGHRS and CDR2 YFSETQ. CDR3: CASSLGANTGLDGYTF. CDR3 DNA sequence: TGCGCCAGCAGCCTCGGGGCCAATACAGGGCTGGATGGCTACACCTTC.

The chain links TRBV7-2 to TRBJ1-6; a possible D gene is TRBD1 (5 bases). Between the trimmed V and J ends, which lost 0 bases and 8 bases, there was a span of 8 bases. Germline V lookup: CDR1 SGHTA, CDR2 FQGNSA. The CDR3 extends over 14 amino acids. DNA of the CDR3: TGTGCCAGCAGCTTAGCGTGGGGCGATTCACCCCTCCACTTT. Protein sequence: CASSLAWGDSPLHF.

Ten or more counts support this clonotype. The rearrangement joins TRBV7-9 to TRBJ2-5; D remains ambiguous. There are 14 residues in the CDR3. Trimming removed 4 bases from V and 2 bases from J, with 11 bases in between. Germline V CDR1 and CDR2: SEHNR, FQNEAQ (reference sequence). The CDR3 DNA follows: TGTGCCAGCAGCTCGAGCGCGCTACAAGAGACCCAGTACTTC. Translated, it gives CASSSSALQETQYF.

The chain has TRBV15 and TRBJ2-5; D may match TRBD1 or TRBD2 (6 bases each). Germline V gene sequence: CDR1 LNHNV, CDR2 YYDKDF (reference sequence). The ends were cut back, 0 bases at V and 0 bases at J, with 8 bases in the middle. There are 15 residues in the CDR3. The CDR3 reads CATSRDGGHQETQYF. The CDR3 DNA is TGTGCCACCAGCAGAGATGGGGGGCACCAAGAGACCCAGTACTTC. The full variable domain, rest sourced from reference TRBV15 and TRBJ2-5, is DAMVIQNPRYQVTQFGKPVTLSCSQTLNHNVMYWYQQKSSQAPKLLFHYYDKDFNNEADTPDNFQSRRPNTSFCFLDIRSPGLGDTAMYLCATSRDGGHQETQYFGPGTRLLVL.

Ten or more counts support this clonotype. CDR3 sequence reads: CASSSVLGANSPLHF. In nucleotides, the CDR3 is TGTGCCAGCAGCTCCGTTTTGGGGGCCAATTCACCCCTCCACTTT. The chain combines TRBV7-9 with TRBJ1-6, with D tentatively TRBD1 (6 bases). Germline V gene data show CDR1 as SEHNR and CDR2 as FQNEAQ (reference sequence). V was shortened by 4 bases and J by 7 bases, with 14 bases between the two germline ends. The CDR3 contains 15 residues.

The genes are TRBV7-2 and TRBJ2-3; a weak D match, TRBD2 (6 bases). This CDR3 has 15 residues. V lost 6 bases and J 4 bases, leaving 17 bases between the germline ends. Germline CDR1 is SGHTA and CDR2 is FQGNSA. CDR3 DNA sequence: TGTGCCAGCAGTTCCAGACTAGGCGCGGCAGATACGCAGTATTTT. As protein: CASSSRLGAADTQYF.

This clonotype came up a few times. This chain's CDR3 is CASSLGPNRGQETQYF. DNA for the CDR3: TGTGCCAGCAGCTTAGGCCCAAACAGGGGGCAAGAGACCCAGTACTTC. V and J are TRBV11-1 and TRBJ2-5, with 8 bases that match TRBD1. Germline V CDR1 and CDR2: SGHAT, FQDESV (reference sequence). V was pared by 1 base and J by 2 bases, with 6 bases of the junction left unmatched. This CDR3 is 16 amino acids long.

This clonotype has ten or more counts. The chain carries TRBV10-3 and TRBJ1-5, with no clear D. This CDR3 has 16 amino acids. Looked up from germline, CDR1 is ENHRY and CDR2 is SYGVKD. The V end was cut by 0 bases, the J end by 0 bases, with 9 bases between. CDR3 residues: CAISESAEYSNQPQHF. CDR3 sequence (DNA): TGTGCCATCAGTGAGTCGGCAGAATATAGCAATCAGCCCCAGCATTTT.

This clonotype appeared many times. V gene TRBV5-1 combines with J gene TRBJ2-5, with D possibly called TRBD1 or TRBD2 (5 bases each). CDR3 length equals 14 residues. Germline loops: CDR1 SGHRS, CDR2 YFSETQ. Trimming shortened V by 0 bases and J by 5 bases, and 11 bases separated the two germline ends. This chain's CDR3 is CASSLVSGSETQYF. In nucleotides, the CDR3 is TGCGCCAGCAGCTTGGTATCAGGGAGTGAGACCCAGTACTTC.

This clonotype occurred once. The chain recombines TRBV27 with TRBJ2-7; no reliable D call. CDR3 length: 14 residues. Trimming pared 3 bases from V and 6 bases from J, leaving 15 bases between. Germline CDR1 reads MNHEY; CDR2 reads SMNVEV (reference sequence). CDR3 amino acids: CASSFRRTLPEQYF. CDR3 coding DNA: TGTGCCAGCAGTTTTCGGCGGACCCTACCCGAGCAGTACTTC.

V usage is TRBV11-3 and J usage is TRBJ2-2, with D possibly matching TRBD2 (5 bases). V shed 5 bases and J shed 3 bases, with 10 bases lying between them. The CDR3 is 14 residues long. The germline CDR1 and CDR2 sequences are SGHNT and YENEEA. The chain's CDR3 is CASSEADYTGELFF. The CDR3 DNA reads as TGTGCCAGCAGCGAAGCGGACTACACCGGGGAGCTGTTTTTT.

This clonotype has a count of ten or more. The rearrangement links TRBV20-1 to TRBJ2-7; 9 bases align to TRBD2. Germline CDR1 is DFQATT and CDR2 is SNEGSKA (reference sequence). The CDR3 is made up of 13 amino acids. The trim removed 6 bases at V and 7 bases at J, leaving 10 bases unmatched. In nucleotides, the CDR3 is TGCAGTGCCTCCGGGACTAGCCTTGGGGAGCAGTACTTC. It specifies CSASGTSLGEQYF.

DNA of the CDR3: TGCGCCAGCAGCCAACCGTCGACGTACGAGCGGTACGAGCAGTACTTC. The encoded protein is CASSQPSTYERYEQYF. V is TRBV4-1 and J is TRBJ2-7; maybe TRBD2 (5 bases). Trimming left V 2 bases short and J 4 bases short, with 18 bases between. Germline-derived CDR1 and CDR2 are MGHRA and YSYEKL. The CDR3 runs to 16 residues.

This clonotype was seen only a few times. The V and J genes are TRBV7-9 and TRBJ2-5; either TRBD1 or TRBD2 may supply D (5 bases each). This CDR3 is built from 14 residues. Germline values: CDR1 SEHNR, CDR2 FQNEAQ (reference sequence). Trimming pared 10 bases from V and 9 bases from J, leaving 24 bases between. CDR3 DNA sequence: TGTGCCACCTCATCGGGGCTTATCAATCAGCCCCAGTACTTC. Its translation: CATSSGLINQPQYF.

Here the CDR3 DNA reads TGTGCCAGCAGCTTAGAGACTAGCGGGAGTAGGTCCCAGTACTTC. This encodes CASSLETSGSRSQYF. The rearrangement uses TRBV7-2 and TRBJ2-5, with 12 bases matching TRBD2. The V gene's germline CDR1 is SGHTA and CDR2 FQGNSA. The CDR3 totals 15 residues. With 1 base clipped from V and 9 bases from J, the junction kept 6 bases outside the gene matches.

This clonotype came up many times. This chain links TRBV7-2 with TRBJ1-6, with D unresolved. In germline, CDR1 is SGHTA, CDR2 FQGNSA. CDR3 length equals 15 residues. The ends were cut back, 1 base at V and 6 bases at J, with 10 bases in the middle. CDR3 bases: TGTGCCAGCAGCTTAGATGTTGAGGGTAATTCACCCCTCCACTTT. Residues: CASSLDVEGNSPLHF.

The rearrangement links TRBV20-1 to TRBJ2-5; 8 bases line up with TRBD1. After removal of 5 bases from V and 3 bases from J, the junction contained 8 bases not matched to a gene. The CDR3 loop spans 14 amino acids. CDR1 is DFQATT and CDR2 is SNEGSKA in the germline V gene (reference sequence). The CDR3 bases are TGCAGTGCTGGAAAACACAGGGGGGAAGAGACCCAGTACTTC. It encodes CSAGKHRGEETQYF.

The V gene is TRBV20-1, the J gene TRBJ2-5; TRBD2 might be the D (5 bases). Germline-derived CDR1 and CDR2 are DFQATT and SNEGSKA (reference sequence). CDR3 length: 12 amino acids. V lost 0 bases to trimming and J lost 5 bases, with 7 bases between them. The CDR3 sequence is CSARDGDETQYF. The DNA of the CDR3 is TGCAGTGCTAGAGACGGGGATGAGACCCAGTACTTC.

With regard to this clonotype: Just one base apart from a much larger clone, this may be a read error. J is TRBJ1-1 and V is TRBV12-3 or TRBV12-4, with D possibly matching TRBD1 (6 bases). The CDR3 spans 14 residues. As DNA, the CDR3 is TGTGCCAGCAGTTCCACCGGGAGAGCCCGGACAGCTATCTTT. This sequence encodes CASSSTGRARTAIF.